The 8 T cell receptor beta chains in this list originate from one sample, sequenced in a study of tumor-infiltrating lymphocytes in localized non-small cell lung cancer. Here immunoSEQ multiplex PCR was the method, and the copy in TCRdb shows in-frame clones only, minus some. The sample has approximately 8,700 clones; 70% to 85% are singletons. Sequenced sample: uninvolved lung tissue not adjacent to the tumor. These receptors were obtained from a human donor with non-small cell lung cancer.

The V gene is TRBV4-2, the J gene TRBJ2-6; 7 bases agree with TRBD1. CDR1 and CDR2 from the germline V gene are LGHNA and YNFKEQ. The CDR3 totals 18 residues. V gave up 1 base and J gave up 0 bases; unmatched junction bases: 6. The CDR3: CASSQVDRSSSGANVLTF. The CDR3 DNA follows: TGTGCCAGCAGCCAAGTGGACAGGAGCAGCTCTGGGGCCAACGTCCTGACTTTC.

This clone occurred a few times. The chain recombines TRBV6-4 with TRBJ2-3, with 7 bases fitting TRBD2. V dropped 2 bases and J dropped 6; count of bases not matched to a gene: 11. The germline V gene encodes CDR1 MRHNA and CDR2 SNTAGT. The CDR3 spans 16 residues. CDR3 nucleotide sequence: TGTGCCAGCAGTGACAAGGCGGGGGTCTCTGAGGATACGCAGTATTTT. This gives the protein CASSDKAGVSEDTQYF.

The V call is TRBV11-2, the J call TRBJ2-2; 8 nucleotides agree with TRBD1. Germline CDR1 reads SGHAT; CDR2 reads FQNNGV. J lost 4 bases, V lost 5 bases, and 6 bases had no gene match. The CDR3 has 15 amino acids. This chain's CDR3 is CASSHRTGLTGELFF. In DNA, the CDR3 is TGTGCCAGCAGCCATCGGACAGGGCTCACCGGGGAGCTGTTTTTT.

As DNA, the CDR3 is TGTGCCAGCAGCCGGACAGGGTCCTACGAGCAGTACTTC. It specifies CASSRTGSYEQYF. This chain connects TRBV5-5 to TRBJ2-7, with TRBD1 matching over 8 bases. The CDR3 is 13 residues long. V was pared by 4 bases and J by 1 base, with 1 base of the junction left unmatched. The germline CDR1 and CDR2 sequences are SGHKS and YYEKEE (reference sequence).

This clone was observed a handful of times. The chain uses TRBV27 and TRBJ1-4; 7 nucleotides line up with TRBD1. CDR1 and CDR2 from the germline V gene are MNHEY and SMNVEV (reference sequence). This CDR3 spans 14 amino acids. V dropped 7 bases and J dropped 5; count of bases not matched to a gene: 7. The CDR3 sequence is CASNGGRGNEKLFF. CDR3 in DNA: TGTGCCAGCAACGGAGGCAGGGGGAATGAAAAACTGTTTTTT.

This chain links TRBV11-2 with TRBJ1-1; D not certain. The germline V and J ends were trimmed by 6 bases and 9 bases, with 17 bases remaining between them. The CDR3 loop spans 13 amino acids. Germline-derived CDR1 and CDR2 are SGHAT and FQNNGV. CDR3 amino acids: CASSSPARLKAFF. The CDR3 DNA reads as TGTGCCAGCAGTTCCCCGGCACGGCTGAAAGCTTTCTTT.

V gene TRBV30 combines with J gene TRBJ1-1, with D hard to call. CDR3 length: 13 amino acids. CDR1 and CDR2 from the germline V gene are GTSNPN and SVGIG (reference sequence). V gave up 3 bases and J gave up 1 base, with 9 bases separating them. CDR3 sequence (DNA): TGTGCCTGGAGGAATACACAGAACACTGAAGCTTTCTTT. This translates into CAWRNTQNTEAFF.

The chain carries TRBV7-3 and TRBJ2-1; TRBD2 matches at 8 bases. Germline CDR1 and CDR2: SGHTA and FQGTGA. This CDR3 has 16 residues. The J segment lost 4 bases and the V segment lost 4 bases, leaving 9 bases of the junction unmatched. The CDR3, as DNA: TGTGCCAGCAGCTCAAATGGGGCTAGCGGGTACAATGAGCAGTTCTTC. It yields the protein CASSSNGASGYNEQFF.